What follows are 20 T cell receptor beta chains derived from one specimen sequenced in a study of CD8+ T cells in alopecia areata (dated by TCRdb to the late 2010s). Library construction relied on the immunoSEQ multiplex PCR assay. RNA was extracted from all samples and reverse transcribed into cDNA as template for TCR sequencing. Drawn from immuneACCESS, this table holds only the in-frame rearrangements with V and J called that TCRdb kept. Clones are partly lost; checked studies trace under half to an unresolved V gene and leave the rest unexplained. Present in this sample are about 210,000 clones, 55% to 70% of which were seen just once. Around 4.2% of the sample is held by the ten biggest clonotypes. The time point label here, explained by the study, means: four to five weeks on oral tofacitinib. In the paper's terms, the treatment or condition label means: oral pan-JAK inhibitor, 5-10 mg twice daily.

Sequencing was performed on CD4+ T cells sorted from blood, taken at week 4, from a patient treated with tofacitinib. The receptors were sampled from a human donor with alopecia areata.

This chain connects TRBV14 to TRBJ2-7, with 9 bases identical to TRBD1. The junction had 11 bases not matched to a gene; V was cut back by 4 bases and J by 4 bases. The germline CDR1 and CDR2 sequences are SGHDN and FVKESK. This CDR3 is 16 amino acids long. The CDR3 here is CASSPILRDREYEQYF. CDR3 nucleotide sequence: TGTGCCAGCAGCCCCATCCTCCGGGACAGGGAGTACGAGCAGTACTTC.

The CDR3 sequence is CASSVALFADSEAFF. The CDR3 coding sequence is TGTGCCAGCAGCGTAGCCCTTTTCGCTGACTCTGAAGCTTTCTTT. The gene calls are TRBV9 and TRBJ1-1; no clear D. Germline V lookup: CDR1 SGDLS, CDR2 YYNGEE. The CDR3 totals 15 residues. The ends were cut back, 0 bases at V and 6 bases at J, with 15 bases in the middle.

The J gene is TRBJ2-3, the V gene TRBV5-1; D is possibly TRBD1 (7 bases). CDR3 length: 15 amino acids. Germline lookup yields CDR1 SGHRS and CDR2 YFSETQ. Deletions cut 4 bases from V and 1 base from J, with 13 bases between. This chain's CDR3 is CASSEGASGTDTQYF. For the CDR3, the DNA is TGCGCCAGCAGCGAGGGGGCTAGCGGCACAGATACGCAGTATTTT.

The gene calls are TRBV5-4 and TRBJ2-1, with 11 nucleotides matching TRBD2. The CDR3 contains 16 residues. CDR1 SGHNT and CDR2 YYREEE come from the germline V gene (reference sequence). J was trimmed by 8 bases and V by 4 bases; bases with no gene match: 11. The CDR3 DNA is TGTGCCAGCAGCCCCGGGACTAGCGGACGTACGGATGAGCAGTTCTTC. Encoded protein: CASSPGTSGRTDEQFF.

The rearrangement links TRBV25-1 to TRBJ1-6; D call uncertain. The CDR3 extends over 17 amino acids. CDR1 and CDR2 (germline): MGHDK, SYGVNS. Trimming left V 4 bases short and J 0 bases short, with 13 bases between. The CDR3 DNA sequence: TGTGCCAGCAGTGGAAGTGGCTTAAGCTCCTATAATTCACCCCTCCACTTT. The encoded protein is CASSGSGLSSYNSPLHF.

The chain has TRBV29-1 and TRBJ2-5; tentative D call: TRBD1 (5 bases). The ends were cut back, 4 bases at V and 7 bases at J, with 16 bases in the middle. In germline, CDR1 is SQVTM, CDR2 ANQGSEA. This CDR3 spans 13 amino acids. This chain's CDR3 is CSVVNRKSLTQYF. In DNA, the CDR3 is TGCAGCGTTGTCAACAGGAAATCCCTGACCCAGTACTTC.

The chain links TRBV29-1 to TRBJ1-1, with D uncertain. This CDR3 is 11 amino acids long. Germline V gives CDR1 SQVTM, CDR2 ANQGSEA. V lost 3 bases and J lost 6, with 8 bases in between. The CDR3 nucleotides read TGCAGCGTTGAGGGAAGGGCTGAAGCTTTCTTT. This gives the protein CSVEGRAEAFF. Full variable domain (rest looked up from reference TRBV29-1 and TRBJ1-1): SAVISQKPSRDICQRGTSLTIQCQVDSQVTMMFWYRQQPGQSLTLIATANQGSEATYESGFVIDKFPISRPNLTFSTLTVSNMSPEDSSIYLCSVEGRAEAFFGQGTRLTVV.

Written as DNA, the CDR3 is TGTGCCACCAGCATGCAAGAGACCCAGTACTTC. Residues: CATSMQETQYF. The chain uses TRBV15 and TRBJ2-5; D unresolved. Trimming shortened V by 4 bases and J by 2 bases, and 2 bases separated the two germline ends. Germline V gene data show CDR1 as LNHNV and CDR2 as YYDKDF (reference sequence). CDR3 length: 11 residues. The entire variable domain, with the rest obtained from reference TRBV15 and TRBJ2-5, is as follows: DAMVIQNPRYQVTQFGKPVTLSCSQTLNHNVMYWYQQKSSQAPKLLFHYYDKDFNNEADTPDNFQSRRPNTSFCFLDIRSPGLGDTAMYLCATSMQETQYFGPGTRLLVL.

This clone has only a few counts. This chain connects TRBV4-3 to TRBJ2-2; tentatively, D is TRBD2 (5 bases). Trimming shortened V by 0 bases and J by 9 bases, and 11 bases separated the two germline ends. Germline CDR1 is LGHNA and CDR2 is YSLEER. This CDR3 contains 14 residues. CDR3 in DNA: TGCGCCAGCAGCCAAGAGCACCCCGGGAGGGAGCTGTTTTTT. Its protein product is CASSQEHPGRELFF.

The chain carries TRBV2 and TRBJ2-5; the match to TRBD2 covers 9 bases. After removal of 3 bases from V and 4 bases from J, the junction contained 6 bases not matched to a gene. The CDR3 contains 15 residues. The germline V gene encodes CDR1 SNHLY and CDR2 FYNNEI. The chain's CDR3 is CASSDGGGAGETQYF. In DNA form, the CDR3 reads TGTGCCAGCAGTGATGGCGGGGGGGCCGGAGAGACCCAGTACTTC.

This sequence joins TRBV7-6 and TRBJ2-5; D tentatively fits TRBD1 or TRBD2 (5 bases each). The CDR3 is 16 amino acids. The ends were cut back, 0 bases at V and 2 bases at J, with 13 bases in the middle. The V gene's germline CDR1 is SGHVS and CDR2 FNYEAQ. The CDR3 DNA reads TGTGCCAGCAGCTTAGCCGGGACCACGCTTCAAGAGACCCAGTACTTC. It encodes CASSLAGTTLQETQYF.

This chain connects TRBV2 to TRBJ2-7, with 11 bases identical to TRBD2. Trimming at V came to 2 bases and at J to 2 bases, leaving 8 bases not matched to a gene. CDR1 SNHLY and CDR2 FYNNEI come from the germline V gene. The CDR3 is 17 residues long. The CDR3 reads CASSERGLAANPYEQYF. The CDR3 bases are TGTGCCAGCAGTGAAAGGGGACTAGCGGCAAATCCCTACGAGCAGTACTTC.

The rearrangement links TRBV29-1 to TRBJ1-2, with D possibly being TRBD1 (5 bases). The CDR3 contains 13 residues. Germline assignment: CDR1 SQVTM and CDR2 ANQGSEA. V lost 4 bases, J lost 3 bases, and 12 bases lay in between. The chain's CDR3 is CSVGPRGYYGYTF. CDR3 nucleotides: TGCAGCGTTGGCCCGCGGGGGTACTATGGCTACACCTTC. The complete variable domain, with remaining parts taken from reference TRBV29-1 and TRBJ1-2, reads SAVISQKPSRDICQRGTSLTIQCQVDSQVTMMFWYRQQPGQSLTLIATANQGSEATYESGFVIDKFPISRPNLTFSTLTVSNMSPEDSSIYLCSVGPRGYYGYTFGSGTRLTVV.

This chain links TRBV2 with TRBJ1-6, with 7 positions matching TRBD1. Germline V gene lookup returns CDR1 SNHLY and CDR2 FYNNEI. CDR3 length: 13 amino acids. J was trimmed by 7 bases and V by 9 bases; bases with no gene match: 6. This CDR3 reads CARTGLGNSPLHF. In DNA, the CDR3 is TGTGCCAGGACAGGGCTGGGGAATTCACCCCTCCACTTT.

This clone appeared a single time. This rearrangement joins TRBV2 to TRBJ1-6; D might be TRBD1 (5 bases). Trimming pared 8 bases from V and 10 bases from J, leaving 12 bases between. Germline V CDR1 and CDR2: SNHLY, FYNNEI. This CDR3 spans 12 amino acids. The CDR3 DNA follows: TGTGCCAGCTTCATGGGGCAATCACCCCTCCACTTT. Its protein is CASFMGQSPLHF.

This chain links TRBV30 with TRBJ1-4; no firm D call. The CDR3 is made up of 16 amino acids. CDR1 GTSNPN and CDR2 SVGIG come from the germline V gene (reference sequence). V was shortened by 2 bases and J by 0 bases, with 13 bases between the two germline ends. The CDR3 loop is CAWSPAAYATNEKLFF. CDR3 DNA: TGTGCCTGGAGTCCCGCGGCGTACGCAACTAATGAAAAACTGTTTTTT.

The V call is TRBV5-1, the J call TRBJ2-7; no definite D call. With 0 bases removed from V and 0 bases from J, the gap between germline ends came to 7 bases. The CDR3 is made up of 14 amino acids. Germline CDR1 and CDR2: SGHRS and YFSETQ. As DNA, the CDR3 is TGCGCCAGCAGCTTGGCGCGGAGCTCCTACGAGCAGTACTTC. Residues: CASSLARSSYEQYF.

The chain combines TRBV7-9 with TRBJ2-1; D gene ambiguous. CDR1 SEHNR and CDR2 FQNEAQ come from the germline V gene (reference sequence). This CDR3 spans 13 amino acids. Trimming cost V 5 bases and J 8 bases, with 13 bases left between them. The CDR3 bases are TGTGCCAGCAGCGTAAGAATTACGCATGAGCAGTTCTTC. It translates to CASSVRITHEQFF.

The chain joins TRBV6-5 to TRBJ2-7; D is ambiguous. The CDR3 covers 16 residues. Trimming removed 0 bases at V and 0 bases at J, with 12 bases between. Germline CDR1 and CDR2: MNHEY and SVGAGI. CDR3 sequence reads: CASSYSYRVSSYEQYF. The CDR3 DNA sequence: TGTGCCAGCAGTTACTCGTATAGGGTTTCCTCCTACGAGCAGTACTTC.

The chain uses TRBV7-2 and TRBJ2-5; D not resolved. Germline values: CDR1 SGHTA, CDR2 FQGNSA. The CDR3 contains 14 residues. V was pared by 5 bases and J by 1 base, with 11 bases between. The CDR3 is CASSPSAVQETQYF. The CDR3 coding sequence is TGTGCCAGCAGCCCGAGCGCGGTCCAAGAGACCCAGTACTTC.